This T cell receptor beta chain was observed in a study of T cells after yellow fever vaccination. Germline V lookup: CDR1 MGHRA, CDR2 YSYEKL. CDR3 length equals 15 residues. V shed 0 bases and J shed 1 base, with 7 bases lying between them. Many counts were recorded for this clonotype. TCRdb called the 5' RACE reads again in MiXCR, with one record for every CDR3 protein. The sample has some 250,000 distinct CDR3 sequences, 3.6% seen once. This rearrangement joins TRBV4-1 to TRBJ2-1, with D hard to call. This TCR derives from a man between 18 and 29 years old who received the YFV17D yellow fever vaccine. Specimen: PBMCs, collected 15 days after the yellow fever booster vaccination. The CDR3 DNA sequence: TGCGCCAGCAGCCAAGACAGGTTTTCCTACAATGAGCAGTTCTTC. The encoded protein is CASSQDRFSYNEQFF.